The present TCR beta chain was sequenced within a study of T cells in Graves' hyperthyroidism and ophthalmopathy. The germline V gene has CDR1 SGHRS and CDR2 YFSETQ. Deletions cut 4 bases from V and 6 bases from J, with 25 bases between. The CDR3 loop spans 17 amino acids. Researchers took RNA transcripts and amplified the TCR beta CDR3 regions from them. A set of HTBI primers served as the primers for a first-round RT-PCR of the TCR CDR3. TCRdb recomputed calls from the multiplex PCR reads with MiXCR, one row per CDR3 protein. Among nearly 600,000 distinct CDR3 sequences listed, approximately 15% were seen once. This sample holds PBMCs from less than 13 ml fresh peripheral blood. This clonotype was seen many times.

The chain has TRBV5-1 and TRBJ1-1; D unresolved. The sequence derives from a woman in her 30s with Graves' hyperthyroidism that later progressed to Graves' ophthalmopathy. The source material was blood. In nucleotides, the CDR3 is TGCGCCAGCAGCCCAGTCGGCGGGGTTCGGATGGGGTCTGAAGCTTTCTTT. Translating gives CASSPVGGVRMGSEAFF.